This is a list of T cell receptor beta chains from one sample in a study of CD8 T cells in ankylosing spondylitis. From the 5' RACE reads, TCRdb called clonotypes with MiXCR, one entry per CDR3 protein. The sample contains 200,000 to 300,000 distinct CDR3 sequences, 7.5% to 9% of which appear only once. What was sequenced was blood, either unsorted or a sorted T cell fraction (not recorded which). The source of these receptors is a male donor with ankylosing spondylitis or in good health (not recorded which). Both conserved end residues are part of each CDR3. A D gene is named only where the DNA matches it firmly. A clone size is listed for some rows: how often the clone was seen (once, few, many), or a class if it is expanded.

J: TRBJ1-2; V: TRBV20-1; size: many; D: .; CDR3: CSAREGGFDYGYTF; DNA: TGCAGTGCTAGGGAGGGGGGGTTTGACTATGGCTACACCTTC
J: TRBJ2-2; V: TRBV23-1; size: .; D: .; CDR3: CASSQSPRVYTGELFF; DNA: TGCGCCAGCAGTCAATCCCCCAGGGTCTACACCGGGGAGCTGTTTTTT
J: TRBJ1-5; V: TRBV19; size: many; D: .; CDR3: CASSYGEGNQPQHF; DNA: TGTGCCAGTAGTTACGGGGAGGGAAATCAGCCCCAGCATTTT
J: TRBJ2-4; V: TRBV3-1; size: many; D: TRBD1; CDR3: CASSLGQYKNIQYF; DNA: TGTGCCAGCAGCCTGGGACAGTACAAAAACATTCAGTACTTC
J: TRBJ2-7; V: TRBV9; size: many; D: .; CDR3: CASSGAYEQYF; DNA: TGTGCCAGCAGCGGAGCCTACGAGCAGTACTTC
J: TRBJ1-6; V: TRBV10-3; size: many; D: .; CDR3: CAISDFYRDDSPLHF; DNA: TGTGCCATCAGTGATTTTTACAGGGATGATTCACCCCTCCACTTT
J: TRBJ1-1; V: TRBV20-1; size: .; D: TRBD1; CDR3: CSAREIGDVQGGQAEAFF; DNA: TGCAGTGCTAGAGAGATTGGGGATGTCCAGGGGGGCCAGGCTGAAGCTTTCTTT
J: TRBJ2-3; V: TRBV6-1; size: many; D: TRBD2; CDR3: CASRTSGGTDTQYF; DNA: TGTGCCAGTCGGACCAGCGGGGGGACAGATACGCAGTATTTT
J: TRBJ1-1; V: TRBV5-1; size: many; D: .; CDR3: CASSPGGGARGNTEAFF; DNA: TGCGCCAGCAGCCCGGGTGGGGGGGCGCGAGGGAACACTGAAGCTTTCTTT
J: TRBJ1-5; V: TRBV7-8; size: many; D: .; CDR3: CASSSVSHRPVNQPQHF; DNA: TGTGCCAGCAGCTCTGTCTCCCACAGGCCGGTCAATCAGCCCCAGCATTTT
J: TRBJ2-1; V: TRBV20-1; size: .; D: .; CDR3: CSASRIEQFF; DNA: TGCAGTGCTTCCCGCATTGAGCAGTTCTTC
J: TRBJ2-7; V: TRBV25-1; size: many; D: .; CDR3: CASSESASYEQYF; DNA: TGTGCCAGCAGTGAGTCTGCCTCCTACGAGCAGTACTTC
J: TRBJ1-1; V: TRBV19; size: .; D: .; CDR3: CASSSGANTEAFF; DNA: TGTGCCAGTAGTTCAGGGGCGAACACTGAAGCTTTCTTT
J: TRBJ1-2; V: TRBV12-3/TRBV12-4; size: many; D: .; CDR3: CASSPPGAGYTF; DNA: TGTGCCAGCAGCCCACCGGGGGCCGGCTACACCTTC
J: TRBJ2-2; V: TRBV20-1; size: many; D: .; CDR3: CSARDLFGGNTGELFF; DNA: TGCAGTGCTAGAGATCTTTTCGGCGGTAACACCGGGGAGCTGTTTTTT
J: TRBJ2-7; V: TRBV4-2; size: many; D: .; CDR3: CASSQDPGDSSYEQYF; DNA: TGTGCCAGCAGCCAAGATCCGGGGGACAGCTCCTACGAGCAGTACTTC
J: TRBJ2-1; V: TRBV7-9; size: many; D: .; CDR3: CASSLGGWRVHNEQFF; DNA: TGTGCCAGCAGCTTAGGAGGGTGGAGGGTCCACAATGAGCAGTTCTTC
J: TRBJ1-5; V: TRBV7-2; size: many; D: .; CDR3: CASSREGNNQPQHF; DNA: TGTGCCAGCAGCCGAGAGGGGAACAATCAGCCCCAGCATTTT
J: TRBJ1-1; V: TRBV9; size: many; D: .; CDR3: CASSVESISEALNTEAFF; DNA: TGTGCCAGCAGCGTAGAATCGATAAGCGAGGCGCTGAACACTGAAGCTTTCTTT
J: TRBJ2-5; V: TRBV9; size: many; D: TRBD2; CDR3: CASSVEGGLAGKETQYF; DNA: TGTGCCAGCAGCGTAGAGGGTGGTCTAGCGGGAAAAGAGACCCAGTACTTC
J: TRBJ2-5; V: TRBV20-1; size: .; D: .; CDR3: CSARVWGTQYF; DNA: TGCAGTGCTAGAGTCTGGGGGACCCAGTACTTC
J: TRBJ1-2; V: TRBV6-2/TRBV6-3; size: medium-sized; D: TRBD1; CDR3: CASKPDRDQNYGYTF; DNA: TGTGCCAGCAAGCCGGACAGGGATCAGAACTATGGCTACACCTTC
J: TRBJ2-3; V: TRBV5-1; size: many; D: TRBD2; CDR3: CASSLELAGTVDTQYF; DNA: TGCGCCAGCAGCTTGGAGCTAGCGGGGACGGTAGATACGCAGTATTTT